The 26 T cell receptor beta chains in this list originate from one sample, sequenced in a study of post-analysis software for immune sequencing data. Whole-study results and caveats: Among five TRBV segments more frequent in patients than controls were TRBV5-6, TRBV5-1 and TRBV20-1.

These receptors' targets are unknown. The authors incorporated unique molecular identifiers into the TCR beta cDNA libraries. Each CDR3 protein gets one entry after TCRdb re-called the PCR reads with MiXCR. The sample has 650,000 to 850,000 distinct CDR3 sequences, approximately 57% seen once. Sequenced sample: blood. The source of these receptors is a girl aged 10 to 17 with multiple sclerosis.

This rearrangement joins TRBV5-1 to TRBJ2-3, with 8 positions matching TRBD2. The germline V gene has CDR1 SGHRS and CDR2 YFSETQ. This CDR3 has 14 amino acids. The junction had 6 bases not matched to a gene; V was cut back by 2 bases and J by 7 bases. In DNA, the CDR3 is TGCGCCAGCAGCTTAGGGACTAGAGTAAATACGCAGTATTTT. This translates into CASSLGTRVNTQYF.

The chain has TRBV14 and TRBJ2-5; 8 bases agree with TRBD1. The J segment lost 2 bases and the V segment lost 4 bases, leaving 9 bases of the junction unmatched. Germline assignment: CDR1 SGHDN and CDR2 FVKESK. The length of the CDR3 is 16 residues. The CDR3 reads CASSPVRTGLQETQYF. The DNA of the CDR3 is TGTGCCAGCAGCCCCGTTCGGACAGGGCTTCAAGAGACCCAGTACTTC.

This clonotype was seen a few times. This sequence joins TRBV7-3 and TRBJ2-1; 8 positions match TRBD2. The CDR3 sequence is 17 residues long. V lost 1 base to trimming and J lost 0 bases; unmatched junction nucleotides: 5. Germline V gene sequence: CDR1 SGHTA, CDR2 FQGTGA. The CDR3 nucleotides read TGTGCCAGCAGCTTAAAACCAGCGGGAGTCTCCTACAATGAGCAGTTCTTC. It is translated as CASSLKPAGVSYNEQFF.

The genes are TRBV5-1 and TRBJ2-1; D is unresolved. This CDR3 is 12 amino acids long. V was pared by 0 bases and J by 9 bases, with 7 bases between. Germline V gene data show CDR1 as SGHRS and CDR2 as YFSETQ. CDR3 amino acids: CASSLGVVEQFF. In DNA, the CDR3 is TGCGCCAGCAGCTTGGGTGTGGTTGAGCAGTTCTTC.

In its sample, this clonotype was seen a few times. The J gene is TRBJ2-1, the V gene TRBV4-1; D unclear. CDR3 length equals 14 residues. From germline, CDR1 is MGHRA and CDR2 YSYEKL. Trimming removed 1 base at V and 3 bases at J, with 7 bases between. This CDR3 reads CASSQGQFYNEQFF. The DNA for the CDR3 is TGCGCCAGCAGCCAAGGGCAGTTCTACAATGAGCAGTTCTTC.

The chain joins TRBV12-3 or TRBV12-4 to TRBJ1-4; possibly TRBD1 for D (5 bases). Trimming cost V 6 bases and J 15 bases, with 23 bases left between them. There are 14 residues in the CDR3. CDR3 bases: TGTGCCAGCAGCCATTCATCCTCCCCGGGACGGGTGTTTTTT. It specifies CASSHSSSPGRVFF.

CDR3 nucleotide sequence: TGTGCCAGCAGTGGTGACACCGGGGAGCTGTTTTTT. Translating gives CASSGDTGELFF. The genes are TRBV25-1 and TRBJ2-2, with D unresolved. The CDR3 has 12 amino acids. The V end was cut by 4 bases, the J end by 3 bases, with 3 bases between. The germline CDR1 and CDR2 sequences are MGHDK and SYGVNS. Full variable domain (outside the CDR3, taken from reference TRBV25-1 and TRBJ2-2): EADIYQTPRYLVIGTGKKITLECSQTMGHDKMYWYQQDPGMELHLIHYSYGVNSTEKGDLSSESTVSRIRTEHFPLTLESARPSHTSQYLCASSGDTGELFFGEGSRLTVL.

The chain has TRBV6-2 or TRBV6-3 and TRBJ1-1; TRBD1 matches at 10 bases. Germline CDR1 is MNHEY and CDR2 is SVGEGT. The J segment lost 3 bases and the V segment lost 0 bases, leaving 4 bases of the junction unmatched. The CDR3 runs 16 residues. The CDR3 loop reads CASSYSPGQGHTEAFF. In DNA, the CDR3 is TGTGCCAGCAGTTACTCTCCGGGACAGGGGCACACTGAAGCTTTCTTT.

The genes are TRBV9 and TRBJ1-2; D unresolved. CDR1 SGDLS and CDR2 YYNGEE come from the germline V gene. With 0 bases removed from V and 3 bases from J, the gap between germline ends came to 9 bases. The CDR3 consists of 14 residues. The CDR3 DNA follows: TGTGCCAGCAGCGTAGGAGGAGGGCACTATGGCTACACCTTC. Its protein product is CASSVGGGHYGYTF.

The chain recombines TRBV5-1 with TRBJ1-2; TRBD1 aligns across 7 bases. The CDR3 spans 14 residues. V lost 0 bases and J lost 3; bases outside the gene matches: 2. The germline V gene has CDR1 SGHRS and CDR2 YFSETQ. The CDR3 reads CASSLGTGDYGYTF. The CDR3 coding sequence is TGCGCCAGCAGCTTGGGGACAGGAGACTATGGCTACACCTTC. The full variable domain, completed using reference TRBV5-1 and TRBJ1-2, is KAGVTQTPRYLIKTRGQQVTLSCSPISGHRSVSWYQQTPGQGLQFLFEYFSETQRNKGNFPGRFSGRQFSNSRSEMNVSTLELGDSALYLCASSLGTGDYGYTFGSGTRLTVV.

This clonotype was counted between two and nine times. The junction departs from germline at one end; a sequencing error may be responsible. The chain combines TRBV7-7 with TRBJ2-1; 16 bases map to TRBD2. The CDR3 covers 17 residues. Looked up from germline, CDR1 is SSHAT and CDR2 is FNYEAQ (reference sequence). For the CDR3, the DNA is TGTGCTAGCAGCCAGGGACTAGCGGGAGGGCCGAAGTTTGAGCAGTTCTTC. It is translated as CASSQGLAGGPKFEQFF. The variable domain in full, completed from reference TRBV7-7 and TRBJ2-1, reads GAGVSQSPRYKVTKRGQDVTLRCDPISSHATLYWYQQALGQGPEFLTYFNYEAQPDKSGLPSDRFSAERPEGSISTLTIQRTEQRDSAMYRCASSQGLAGGPKFEQFFGPGTRLTVL.

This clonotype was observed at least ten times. The CDR3, as DNA: TGCAGCGTCGAACAGGGGGCAGGTGGCTACACCTTC. This gives the protein CSVEQGAGGYTF. V and J are TRBV29-1 and TRBJ1-2; TRBD1 agrees at 9 bases. The length of the CDR3 is 12 residues. V lost 6 bases to trimming and J lost 7 bases; unmatched junction nucleotides: 6. CDR1 SQVTM and CDR2 ANQGSEA come from the germline V gene.

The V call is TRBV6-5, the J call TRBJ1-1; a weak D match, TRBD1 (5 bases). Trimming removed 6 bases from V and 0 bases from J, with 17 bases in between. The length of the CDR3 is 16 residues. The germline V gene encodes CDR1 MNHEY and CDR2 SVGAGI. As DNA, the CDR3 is TGTGCCAGCAGCGCGATCAGGGTCGGCTTGAACACTGAAGCTTTCTTT. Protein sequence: CASSAIRVGLNTEAFF.

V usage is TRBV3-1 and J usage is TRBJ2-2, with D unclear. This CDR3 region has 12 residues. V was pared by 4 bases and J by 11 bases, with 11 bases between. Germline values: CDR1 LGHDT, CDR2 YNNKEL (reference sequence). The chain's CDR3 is CASSPDRAELFF. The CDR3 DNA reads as TGTGCCAGCAGCCCAGATAGGGCCGAGCTGTTTTTT.

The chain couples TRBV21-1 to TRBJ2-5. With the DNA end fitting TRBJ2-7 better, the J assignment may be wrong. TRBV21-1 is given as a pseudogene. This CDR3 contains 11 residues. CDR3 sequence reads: CASSKFHEQYF. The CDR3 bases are TGTGCCAGCAGCAAATTTCACGAGCAGTACTTC.

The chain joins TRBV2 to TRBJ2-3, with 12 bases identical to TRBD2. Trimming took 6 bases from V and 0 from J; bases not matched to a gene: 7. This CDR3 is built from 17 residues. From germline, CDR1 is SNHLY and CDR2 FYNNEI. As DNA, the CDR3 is TGTGCCAGCAGACAACTAGCGGGGGGTAGGAGCACAGATACGCAGTATTTT. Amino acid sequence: CASRQLAGGRSTDTQYF.

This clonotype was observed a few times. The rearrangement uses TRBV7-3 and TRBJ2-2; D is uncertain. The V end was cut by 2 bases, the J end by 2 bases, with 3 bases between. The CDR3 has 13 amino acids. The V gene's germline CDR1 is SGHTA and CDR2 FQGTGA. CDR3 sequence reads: CASSLHNTGELFF. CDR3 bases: TGTGCCAGCAGCTTACATAACACCGGGGAGCTGTTTTTT.

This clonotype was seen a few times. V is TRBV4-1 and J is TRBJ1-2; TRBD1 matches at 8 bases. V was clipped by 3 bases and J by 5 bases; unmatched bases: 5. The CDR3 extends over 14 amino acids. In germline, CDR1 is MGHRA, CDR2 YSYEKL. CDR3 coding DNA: TGCGCCAGCAGCCAGGGACAGGTGGCGTATGGCTACACCTTC. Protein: CASSQGQVAYGYTF.

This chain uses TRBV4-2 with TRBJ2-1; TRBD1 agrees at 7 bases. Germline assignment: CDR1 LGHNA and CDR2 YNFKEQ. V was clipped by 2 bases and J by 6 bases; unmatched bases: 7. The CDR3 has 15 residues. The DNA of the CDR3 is TGTGCCAGCAGCCAAACAGGGGCCATGGCCAATGAGCAGTTCTTC. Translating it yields CASSQTGAMANEQFF.

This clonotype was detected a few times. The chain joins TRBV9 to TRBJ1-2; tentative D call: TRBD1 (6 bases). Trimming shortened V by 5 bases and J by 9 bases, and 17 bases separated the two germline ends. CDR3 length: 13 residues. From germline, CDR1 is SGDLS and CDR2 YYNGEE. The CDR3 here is CASRDIGGHSYTF. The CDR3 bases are TGTGCCAGCAGAGACATCGGGGGGCACAGCTACACCTTC. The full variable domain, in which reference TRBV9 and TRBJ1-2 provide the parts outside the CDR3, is DSGVTQTPKHLITATGQRVTLRCSPRSGDLSVYWYQQSLDQGLQFLIQYYNGEERAKGNILERFSAQQFPDLHSELNLSSLELGDSALYFCASRDIGGHSYTFGSGTRLTVV.

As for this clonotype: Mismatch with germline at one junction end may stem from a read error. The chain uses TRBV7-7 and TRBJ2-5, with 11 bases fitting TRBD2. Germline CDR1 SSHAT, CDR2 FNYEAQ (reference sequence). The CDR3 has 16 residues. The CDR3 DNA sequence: TGTGCTAGCAGCGCTGGGACTAGCGGAATAAAAGAGACCCAGTACTTC. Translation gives CASSAGTSGIKETQYF.

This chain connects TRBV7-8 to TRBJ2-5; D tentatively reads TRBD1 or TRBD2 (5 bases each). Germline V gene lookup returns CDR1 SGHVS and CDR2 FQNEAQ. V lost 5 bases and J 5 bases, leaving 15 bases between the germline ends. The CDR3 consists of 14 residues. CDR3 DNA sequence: TGTGCCAGCAGCCGAGGCTCGGGGCGGGAGACCCAGTACTTC. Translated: CASSRGSGRETQYF.

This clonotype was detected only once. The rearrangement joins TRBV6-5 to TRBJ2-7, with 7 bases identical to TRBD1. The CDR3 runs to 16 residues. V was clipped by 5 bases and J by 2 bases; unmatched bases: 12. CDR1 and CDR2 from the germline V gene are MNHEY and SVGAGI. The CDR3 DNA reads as TGTGCCAGCAGTCCAGAACAGGGGCTGGGCCCCTACGAGCAGTACTTC. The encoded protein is CASSPEQGLGPYEQYF.

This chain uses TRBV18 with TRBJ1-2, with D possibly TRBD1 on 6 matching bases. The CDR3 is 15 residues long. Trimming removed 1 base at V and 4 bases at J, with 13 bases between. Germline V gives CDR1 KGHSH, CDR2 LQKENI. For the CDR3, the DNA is TGTGCCAGCTCACCACGGGCAGGGGAAGTCTATGGCTACACCTTC. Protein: CASSPRAGEVYGYTF.

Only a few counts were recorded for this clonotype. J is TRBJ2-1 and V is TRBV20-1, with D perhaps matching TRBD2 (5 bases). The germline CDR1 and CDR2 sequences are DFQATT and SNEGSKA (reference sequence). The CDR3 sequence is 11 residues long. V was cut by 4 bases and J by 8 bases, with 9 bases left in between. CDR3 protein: CSAITRHEQFF. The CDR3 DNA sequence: TGCAGTGCTATAACTAGACATGAGCAGTTCTTC.

The CDR3 region is CASSAQTSGGETQYF. CDR3 in DNA: TGCGCCAGCAGCGCACAGACTAGCGGGGGAGAGACCCAGTACTTC. The chain is built from TRBV5-1 and TRBJ2-5; 12 positions match TRBD2. There are 15 residues in the CDR3. The V and J ends lost 4 bases and 4 bases, in that order; junction bases with no gene match: 5. The germline V gene has CDR1 SGHRS and CDR2 YFSETQ. The variable domain in full, with the rest retrieved from reference TRBV5-1 and TRBJ2-5, is KAGVTQTPRYLIKTRGQQVTLSCSPISGHRSVSWYQQTPGQGLQFLFEYFSETQRNKGNFPGRFSGRQFSNSRSEMNVSTLELGDSALYLCASSAQTSGGETQYFGPGTRLLVL.